This T cell receptor (beta chain) was captured in a study of T cell responses to AZD1222 COVID-19 vaccine. CDR1 and CDR2 (germline): SGHTA, FQGTGA. The CDR3 extends over 15 amino acids. Trimming pared 1 base from V and 1 base from J, leaving 10 bases between. TCRdb's table, derived via immunoSEQ multiplex PCR, lists solely in-frame clones and lacks some. Here the sample spans 60,000 to 75,000 clones, around 83% being singletons. The chain links TRBV7-3 to TRBJ1-1; D gene ambiguous. The origin of this receptor is an adult in good health. The sample in question was peripheral blood, obtained on day 0 of AZD1222 vaccination. CDR3 protein: CASSLNAGKNTEAFF. The CDR3 coding sequence is TGTGCCAGCAGCTTAAATGCCGGGAAGAACACTGAAGCTTTCTTT.